This T cell receptor beta chain was captured in a study of T cells after yellow fever vaccination. Study context: It was SMART-Seq v4 Ultra Low Input that prepared the fractions with low cell numbers.

They built TCR cDNA with 5'RACE template switching, a step that put in a universal primer site and UMIs. TCRdb itself ran the 5' RACE reads through MiXCR, one entry per CDR3 protein. Among 550,000 to 750,000 distinct CDR3 sequences listed, approximately 15% were seen once. Of note for this clonotype: The antigen is undetermined.

Findings and limits, study-wide: Most clones from primary vaccination resurfaced after the booster (around 97% CD4, less than 90% CD8). On re-exposure, the response was weaker but peaked faster, at day 5 versus 15.

The CDR3 loop spans 13 amino acids. Deletions cut 4 bases from V and 2 bases from J, with 10 bases between. Germline CDR1 is SGHDT and CDR2 is YYEEEE. This TCR was sampled from a man younger than 40 who received the YFV17D yellow fever vaccine. The chain combines TRBV5-6 with TRBJ2-7, with TRBD1 as a possible D gene (5 bases). Sequences were derived from PBMCs, sampled on the day of the yellow fever booster vaccination. The CDR3: CASSKDIPYEQYF. The CDR3 region has the DNA TGTGCCAGCAGCAAGGACATCCCCTACGAGCAGTACTTC. The full variable domain, with the rest looked up from reference TRBV5-6 and TRBJ2-7, is DAGVTQSPTHLIKTRGQQVTLRCSPKSGHDTVSWYQQALGQGPQFIFQYYEEEERQRGNFPDRFSGHQFPNYSSELNVNALLLGDSALYLCASSKDIPYEQYFGPGTRLTVT.